Listed below are T cell receptor beta chains from one sample, sequenced in a study of CD8 T cells in Susac syndrome. One entry per CDR3 protein, called by TCRdb with MiXCR from the immunoSEQ multiplex PCR reads. The table has some 160,000 distinct CDR3 sequences, approximately 95% seen once; the top ten hold 0.15% to 0.2%. The sequenced sample consisted of CD8+ T cells from PBMCs. Receptors were obtained from a human donor with multiple sclerosis. CDR3s include the opening cysteine and the closing phenylalanine or tryptophan. A D gene is named only where the DNA matches it firmly. Some rows have no size entry. The others give once, few or many, or a class for an expanded clone.

>TRBJ2-7|TRBV7-6|TRBD2|.
CASSLGSGRSTYEQYF
TGTGCCAGCAGCTTAGGGAGCGGGAGGTCCACCTACGAGCAGTACTTC
>TRBJ2-1|TRBV12-3/TRBV12-4|TRBD2|.
CASRALAGARGEQFF
TGTGCCAGCAGGGCCCTAGCGGGAGCCCGGGGTGAGCAGTTCTTC
>TRBJ2-1|TRBV2|.|once
CASSAQENREYNEQFF
TGTGCCAGCAGTGCGCAAGAAAACAGGGAGTACAATGAGCAGTTCTTC
>TRBJ2-1|TRBV5-1|.|.
CASGLGPPRLYNEQFF
TGCGCCAGCGGCTTAGGGCCCCCGAGATTGTACAATGAGCAGTTCTTC
>TRBJ1-6|TRBV5-1|.|.
CASSLLGDNSPLHF
TGCGCCAGCAGCTTGTTAGGAGATAATTCACCCCTCCACTTT
>TRBJ2-1|TRBV5-1|.|once
CASSLASRGLPDNEQFF
TGCGCCAGCAGCTTGGCTAGCCGGGGGCTCCCTGACAATGAGCAGTTCTTC
>TRBJ1-2|TRBV6-6|TRBD1|.
CASLGTAYGYTF
TGTGCCAGTTTAGGGACAGCCTATGGCTACACCTTC
>TRBJ2-1|TRBV7-9|TRBD2|once
CASSLTSGGANEQFF
TGTGCCAGCAGCCTAACTAGCGGGGGGGCCAATGAGCAGTTCTTC
>TRBJ2-1|TRBV15|TRBD1|.
CATSRETGALNEQFF
TGTGCCACCAGCAGAGAGACAGGGGCCCTCAATGAGCAGTTCTTC
>TRBJ2-3|TRBV12-3/TRBV12-4|.|.
CASSSILEGQGDTQYF
TGTGCCAGCAGTTCGATACTAGAGGGCCAAGGGGATACGCAGTATTTT
>TRBJ2-1|TRBV19|.|.
CASTTRGIEQFF
TGTGCCAGTACCACAAGGGGGATTGAGCAGTTCTTC
>TRBJ2-2|TRBV20-1|.|.
CSARPQETGELFF
TGCAGTGCTAGGCCTCAGGAAACGGGGGAGCTGTTTTTT
>TRBJ2-3|TRBV27|TRBD1|.
CASSTWTGGDDTQYF
TGTGCCAGCAGTACGTGGACAGGGGGCGATGATACGCAGTATTTT
>TRBJ2-3|TRBV23-1|.|.
CASSHRYRVFGTDTQYF
TGCGCCAGCAGTCACCGATACAGGGTCTTTGGTACAGATACGCAGTATTTT
>TRBJ1-2|TRBV20-1|.|.
CSAREGTSGRGYTF
TGCAGTGCTAGAGAAGGGACATCCGGGCGGGGCTACACCTTC
>TRBJ2-1|TRBV9|TRBD2|.
CASSGGRTYNEQFF
TGTGCCAGCAGCGGCGGGAGAACCTACAATGAGCAGTTCTTC
>TRBJ2-7|TRBV27|TRBD1|.
CATSTQGTAYEQYF
TGTGCCACCAGTACACAGGGGACGGCCTACGAGCAGTACTTC
>TRBJ1-2|TRBV29-1|.|.
CSAAPGYTF
TGCAGCGCCGCTCCTGGCTACACCTTC
>TRBJ2-7|TRBV12-3/TRBV12-4|.|.
CASSLARNSYEQYF
TGTGCCAGCAGTTTAGCTCGCAACTCCTACGAGCAGTACTTC
>TRBJ2-7|TRBV9|.|.
CASSVERGFTGEQYF
TGTGCCAGCAGCGTAGAAAGGGGTTTCACCGGTGAGCAGTACTTC
>TRBJ2-2|TRBV7-9|.|.
CASSATANTGELFF
TGTGCCAGCAGCGCGACCGCGAACACCGGGGAGCTGTTTTTT
>TRBJ2-2|TRBV27|.|.
CASSHGGFPGELFF
TGTGCCAGCAGCCACGGGGGCTTTCCCGGGGAGCTGTTTTTT
>TRBJ2-5|TRBV6-5|.|.
CASSYEAGLRETQYF
TGTGCCAGCAGTTACGAGGCAGGGCTGCGAGAGACCCAGTACTTC
>TRBJ1-6|TRBV3-1|.|.
CASSQDEESSYNSPLHF
TGTGCCAGCAGCCAAGATGAGGAGAGCTCCTATAATTCACCCCTCCACTTT
>TRBJ2-1|TRBV29-1|.|once
CSVEQVTEQFF
TGCAGCGTTGAACAAGTTACTGAGCAGTTCTTC
>TRBJ2-7|TRBV29-1|.|.
CSTTRSSYEQYF
TGCAGCACGACTCGGAGCTCCTACGAGCAGTACTTC
>TRBJ2-1|TRBV7-9|TRBD1|.
CASSPTGGRNEQFF
TGTGCCAGCAGTCCGACAGGGGGGAGGAATGAGCAGTTCTTC
>TRBJ1-1|TRBV27|.|once
CASSLGSDAEAFF
TGTGCCAGCAGTTTAGGGTCCGACGCTGAAGCTTTCTTT
>TRBJ2-1|TRBV13|.|.
CASSFWRSSYNEQFF
TGTGCCAGCAGCTTTTGGAGGAGCTCCTACAATGAGCAGTTCTTC
>TRBJ2-5|TRBV13|TRBD1|.
CASSPGTASQETQYF
TGTGCCAGCAGCCCCGGGACAGCGTCTCAAGAGACCCAGTACTTC
>TRBJ2-6|TRBV7-9|.|.
CASKSGGGASGANVLTF
TGTGCCAGCAAGAGTGGAGGGGGCGCCTCTGGGGCCAACGTCCTGACTTTC
>TRBJ2-1|TRBV20-1|.|.
CSADRDQPYNEQFF
TGCAGTGCGGACCGGGACCAGCCCTACAATGAGCAGTTCTTC
>TRBJ1-6|TRBV30|.|.
CAWGEYNSPLHF
TGTGCCTGGGGCGAGTATAATTCACCCCTCCACTTT